These 19 T cell receptor beta chains share one sample of origin, sequenced in a study of blood T cell repertoires in COVID-19 (dated by TCRdb to the early 2020s). Library generation was performed with the immunoSEQ multiplex PCR assay. The source is immuneACCESS, and TCRdb retained only in-frame sequences with V and J called. Part of the clones is not carried over; for the studies checked, unresolved V genes explain less than half of this, and the remainder is unexplained. Across this sample there are about half a million clones, with 75% to 90% seen only once. The ten top clones hold 8.3% of the sample. Sequencing used PBMCs or T cells enriched from blood (not recorded which). The receptors stem from a woman aged 55-75 years who had recovered from COVID-19.

The J gene is TRBJ1-1, the V gene TRBV27; perhaps TRBD1 as D (5 bases). CDR1 MNHEY and CDR2 SMNVEV come from the germline V gene (reference sequence). This CDR3 comprises 11 residues. Between the trimmed V and J ends, which lost 4 bases and 8 bases, there was a span of 8 bases. The CDR3 sequence is CASSYGQEAFF. In DNA form, the CDR3 reads TGTGCCAGCAGTTACGGACAAGAAGCTTTCTTT.

The J gene is TRBJ2-3, the V gene TRBV12-5; D remains unclear. CDR1 LGHNT and CDR2 FRNRAP come from the germline V gene. The CDR3 has 12 amino acids. V was trimmed by 6 bases and J by 4 bases, leaving 8 bases between them. DNA of the CDR3: TGTGCTAGTGGCACACAGTCAGATACGCAGTATTTT. It is translated as CASGTQSDTQYF.

This clone was seen a single time. This rearrangement joins TRBV27 to TRBJ2-2, with 10 bases matching TRBD1. This CDR3 is built from 16 residues. The junction had 4 bases not matched to a gene; V was cut back by 2 bases and J by 4 bases. Germline CDR1 and CDR2: MNHEY and SMNVEV (reference sequence). CDR3 sequence (DNA): TGTGCCAGCAGTTTAAGACAGGGGGCGACCACCGGGGAGCTGTTTTTT. It encodes CASSLRQGATTGELFF.

This clone occurred many times. Other DNA sequences in the sample encode the same CDR3. The V call is TRBV9, the J call TRBJ1-2; a possible D gene is TRBD1 (5 bases). The CDR3 totals 14 residues. Per the germline V gene, CDR1 is SGDLS and CDR2 is YYNGEE. The V end lost 0 bases, the J end lost 3 bases, and 9 bases lay between the germline ends. CDR3 bases: TGTGCCAGCAGCGTAGGGGGCGCGGACTATGGCTACACCTTC. Translating gives CASSVGGADYGYTF. Full variable domain (outside the CDR3, taken from reference TRBV9 and TRBJ1-2): DSGVTQTPKHLITATGQRVTLRCSPRSGDLSVYWYQQSLDQGLQFLIQYYNGEERAKGNILERFSAQQFPDLHSELNLSSLELGDSALYFCASSVGGADYGYTFGSGTRLTVV.

This rearrangement joins TRBV5-1 to TRBJ1-4; D might be TRBD1 (5 bases). The CDR3 length is 14 residues. Germline V gene sequence: CDR1 SGHRS, CDR2 YFSETQ. The V end was cut by 4 bases, the J end by 8 bases, with 15 bases between. In DNA, the CDR3 is TGCGCCAGCAGCGGAGGGACTTCGGGGGAAAAACTGTTTTTT. Its protein product is CASSGGTSGEKLFF.

The rearrangement joins TRBV10-3 to TRBJ2-3; 9 nucleotides match TRBD2. V was pared by 11 bases and J by 0 bases, with 15 bases of the junction left unmatched. The CDR3 runs 17 residues. Germline-derived CDR1 and CDR2 are ENHRY and SYGVKD. The CDR3 DNA sequence: TGTGCCTCCACCGAGACTAGCGGACTCGGAAGCACAGATACGCAGTATTTT. Translation gives CASTETSGLGSTDTQYF.

The rearrangement links TRBV5-4 to TRBJ2-3; TRBD2 matches 8 bases. The CDR3 is 16 residues long. Germline assignment: CDR1 SGHNT and CDR2 YYREEE (reference sequence). With V trimmed by 4 bases and J by 3 bases, 10 bases remained unmatched. The CDR3 here is CASSPRTGGPTDTQYF. The CDR3 DNA sequence: TGTGCCAGCAGCCCCCGAACGGGGGGGCCTACAGATACGCAGTATTTT.

This clone was seen a handful of times. The chain is built from TRBV3-1 (or the pseudogene TRBV3-2) and TRBJ2-5; TRBD2 matches at 8 bases. V shed 2 bases and J 4 bases; nucleotides not matched to a gene: 9. CDR3 length: 16 amino acids. CDR1 and CDR2 from the germline V gene are LGHDT and YNNKEL (reference sequence). DNA for the CDR3: TGTGCCAGCAGCCAACCGAAGTCGGGGGGGATAGAGACCCAGTACTTC. It yields the protein CASSQPKSGGIETQYF.

The J gene is TRBJ2-7, the V gene TRBV9, with D hard to call. CDR3 length: 15 amino acids. CDR1 is SGDLS and CDR2 is YYNGEE in the germline V gene. V was clipped by 4 bases and J by 7 bases, with 21 bases between them. The CDR3 spells CASSPSVVTSREQYV. CDR3 sequence (DNA): TGTGCCAGCAGCCCCAGCGTAGTCACGTCGCGGGAGCAGTACGTC.

The V gene is TRBV29-1, the J gene TRBJ1-1; a weak D match, TRBD1 (5 bases). CDR3 length: 13 residues. Trimming removed 4 bases from V and 2 bases from J, with 11 bases in between. CDR1 is SQVTM, CDR2 ANQGSEA, per germline. The CDR3 DNA is TGCAGCGTTGGCGGAAGGGGAAACACTGAAGCTTTCTTT. As protein: CSVGGRGNTEAFF.

The chain uses TRBV21-1 and TRBJ1-1; the listed D gene, TRBD1, was not tested against the DNA. TRBV21-1 is classified as a pseudogene. CDR3 length: 17 residues. Here the CDR3 DNA reads TGTGCCAGCAGCAACAAGGGGTTGTCCTCCATGAACACTGAAGCTTTCTTT. As protein: CASSNKGLSSMNTEAFF.

V and J are TRBV2 and TRBJ2-1; a weak D match, TRBD2 (6 bases). The CDR3 has 16 amino acids. V was clipped by 1 base and J by 9 bases, with 19 bases between them. Germline CDR1 and CDR2: SNHLY and FYNNEI. The CDR3 DNA is TGTGCCAGCAGTGAAGGTGGGGCGGGGAGAAGCAGTGAGCAGTTCTTC. It codes for CASSEGGAGRSSEQFF.

This CDR3 is CASSSPTGVGYTF. CDR3 DNA sequence: TGTGCCAGCAGCTCACCTACAGGAGTTGGCTACACCTTC. The V and J genes are TRBV7-9 and TRBJ1-2, with a tentative D call TRBD1 (5 bases). The CDR3 loop spans 13 amino acids. The V and J ends lost 4 bases and 7 bases respectively, with 13 bases between them. Germline V gene sequence: CDR1 SEHNR, CDR2 FQNEAQ (reference sequence).

V and J are TRBV24-1 and TRBJ1-3, with TRBD1 matching 8 bases. Losses at the gene ends were 3 bases for V and 2 bases for J; bases not matched to a gene: 2. CDR1 and CDR2 (germline): KGHDR, SFDVKD. The CDR3 spans 15 residues. The CDR3 reads CATSDPTGAGNTIYF. CDR3 bases: TGTGCCACCAGTGATCCGACAGGGGCTGGAAACACCATATATTTT.

The chain employs TRBV21-1 and TRBJ1-4; the table calls TRBD1, which could not be checked here. TRBV21-1 is a recognized pseudogene. The CDR3 has 14 amino acids. In DNA form, the CDR3 reads TGTGCCAGCAGCAGGGGCGCTTTTAATGAAAAACTGTTTTTT. Translating it yields CASSRGAFNEKLFF.

The chain combines TRBV5-5 with TRBJ2-7; TRBD1 might be the D (5 bases). This CDR3 spans 15 amino acids. From germline, CDR1 is SGHKS and CDR2 YYEKEE (reference sequence). V lost 2 bases and J lost 1, with 13 bases in between. The CDR3 sequence is CASSFSRAGSYEQYV. The CDR3 DNA sequence: TGTGCCAGCAGCTTCAGTCGGGCAGGGTCCTACGAGCAGTACGTC.

The chain is built from TRBV11-2 and TRBJ2-7; 8 nucleotides agree with TRBD1. The V gene's germline CDR1 is SGHAT and CDR2 FQNNGV. J gave up 2 bases and V 2 bases, and 2 bases lay outside the gene matches. The CDR3 is 14 residues long. This CDR3 reads CASSLWDRTYEQYF. In nucleotides, the CDR3 is TGTGCCAGCAGCTTATGGGACAGGACCTACGAGCAGTACTTC.

This chain connects TRBV5-5 to TRBJ2-1, with a tentative D call TRBD2 (7 bases). The CDR3 is 17 residues long. Germline CDR1 SGHKS, CDR2 YYEKEE (reference sequence). The V and J ends lost 2 bases and 7 bases respectively, with 22 bases between them. The CDR3 DNA reads as TGTGCCAGCAGCTTTACTGGTCAGGGAGGGGGTTGGAATGAGCAGTTCTTC. Protein product: CASSFTGQGGGWNEQFF. Complete variable domain (other parts from reference TRBV5-5 and TRBJ2-1): DAGVTQSPTHLIKTRGQQVTLRCSPISGHKSVSWYQQVLGQGPQFIFQYYEKEERGRGNFPDRFSARQFPNYSSELNVNALLLGDSALYLCASSFTGQGGGWNEQFFGPGTRLTVL.

The rearrangement uses TRBV9 and TRBJ2-1; TRBD1 is a possible D gene (6 bases). V was cut by 0 bases and J by 2 bases, with 12 bases left in between. Germline values: CDR1 SGDLS, CDR2 YYNGEE. The CDR3 consists of 16 residues. The CDR3 loop reads CASSVGTGLTYNEQFF. The CDR3 DNA follows: TGTGCCAGCAGCGTAGGAACAGGGTTGACCTACAATGAGCAGTTCTTC.